The sequence of this TCR beta chain was determined in a study of blood T cell repertoires in COVID-19. Across the study: Sample material is recorded as cDNA or gDNA derived from T cells, B-cell-depleted T cells, or PBMCs.

The study recruited people aged about 18 to 90 years across approximately 24 US areas. V dropped 5 bases and J dropped 5; count of bases not matched to a gene: 15. Germline V CDR1 and CDR2: LNHDA, SQIVND (reference sequence). This CDR3 has 17 amino acids. Sequenced by immunoSEQ multiplex PCR; TCRdb stores in-frame clones only, minus some. This sample has about 320,000 clones; 90% occur once, and the top ten carry around 3.9%. Sequencing was done on a sample of PBMCs or T cells enriched from blood (not recorded which). This TCR was recovered from a woman aged 30 to 39 who had been exposed to COVID-19. The chain carries TRBV19 and TRBJ1-5; 7 positions match TRBD1. CDR3 nucleotide sequence: TGTGCCAGTAGTGATCGATTGACAGGGCTATGGGATCAGCCCCAGCATTTT. Translation gives CASSDRLTGLWDQPQHF.